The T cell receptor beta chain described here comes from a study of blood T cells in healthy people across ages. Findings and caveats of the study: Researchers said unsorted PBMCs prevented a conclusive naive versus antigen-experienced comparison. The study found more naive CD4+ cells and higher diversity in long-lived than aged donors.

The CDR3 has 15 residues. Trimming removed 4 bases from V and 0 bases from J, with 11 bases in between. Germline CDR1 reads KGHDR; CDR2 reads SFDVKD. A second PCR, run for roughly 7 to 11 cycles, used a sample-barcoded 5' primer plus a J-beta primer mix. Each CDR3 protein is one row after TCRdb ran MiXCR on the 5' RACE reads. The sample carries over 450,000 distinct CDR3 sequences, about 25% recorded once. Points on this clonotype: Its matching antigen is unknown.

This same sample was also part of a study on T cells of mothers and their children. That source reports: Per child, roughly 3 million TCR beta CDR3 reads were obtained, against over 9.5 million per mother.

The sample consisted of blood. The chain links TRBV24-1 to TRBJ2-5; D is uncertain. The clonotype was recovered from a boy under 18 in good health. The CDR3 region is CATSESQAYQETQYF. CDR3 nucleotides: TGTGCCACCAGTGAGTCTCAGGCTTACCAAGAGACCCAGTACTTC.